The 32 T cell receptor beta chains below all came from one sample that was sequenced in a study of T-cell reconstitution after alpha-beta-depleted transplantation in children. This sample's TCRbeta library carried unique molecular identifier barcodes. Each CDR3 protein is one row after TCRdb ran MiXCR on the PCR reads. Altogether 500,000 to 650,000 distinct CDR3 sequences are present, over 10% being singletons, with the ten largest covering approximately 2.1%. The specimen comprised PBMCs, mostly from graft donor cells, sampled 360 days after TCRalphabeta/CD19-depleted stem cell transplant. The source of these receptors is a male patient between 5 and 17 years old who had a stem cell transplant for acute myeloid leukemia, so the T cells may come from the graft donor.

Turning to this clonotype: It may be a read error: a sequence one base away is much more abundant. The chain couples TRBV12-3 or TRBV12-4 to TRBJ2-1; 8 nucleotides match TRBD2. This CDR3 contains 14 residues. The chain's CDR3 is CPSTPSGRGREQFF. The CDR3 region has the DNA TGTCCCAGCACACCAAGCGGGAGAGGCCGAGAGCAGTTCTTC.

This clonotype was recorded at least ten times. The chain couples TRBV27 to TRBJ1-5, with a tentative D call TRBD1 (6 bases). Trimming cost V 6 bases and J 6 bases, with 18 bases left between them. The CDR3 covers 15 residues. In germline, CDR1 is MNHEY, CDR2 SMNVEV (reference sequence). The chain's CDR3 is CASSLTGVFGQPQHF. DNA of the CDR3: TGTGCCAGCAGCTTGACAGGAGTATTTGGTCAGCCCCAGCATTTT.

V usage is TRBV29-1 and J usage is TRBJ2-1, with 12 bases lining up with TRBD2. Germline CDR1 and CDR2: SQVTM and ANQGSEA. V lost 6 bases and J lost 4; bases outside the gene matches: 4. The CDR3 has 14 residues. DNA for the CDR3: TGCAGCGTGGGGACTAGCGGGCCTTACAATGAGCAGTTCTTC. Protein sequence: CSVGTSGPYNEQFF.

This clonotype was detected a few times. This sequence joins TRBV11-3 and TRBJ2-1; 8 nucleotides agree with TRBD2. From germline, CDR1 is SGHNT and CDR2 YENEEA. With V trimmed by 5 bases and J by 2 bases, 2 bases remained unmatched. The CDR3 runs to 14 residues. The CDR3: CASSDSGTYNEQFF. CDR3 DNA: TGTGCCAGCAGCGATAGCGGGACCTACAATGAGCAGTTCTTC.

The chain combines TRBV5-1 with TRBJ2-2, with a possible D match to TRBD1 (5 bases). The length of the CDR3 is 15 residues. V lost 5 bases to trimming and J lost 10 bases, with 21 bases between them. Germline loops: CDR1 SGHRS, CDR2 YFSETQ. The CDR3 is CASSVRGRALEELFF. CDR3 nucleotide sequence: TGCGCCAGCAGTGTACGAGGCAGGGCCCTTGAGGAGCTGTTTTTT.

This clonotype was picked up a small number of times. The chain combines TRBV20-1 with TRBJ2-1; 8 nucleotides agree with TRBD2. This CDR3 contains 15 residues. J was trimmed by 0 bases and V by 7 bases; bases with no gene match: 8. The V gene's germline CDR1 is DFQATT and CDR2 SNEGSKA (reference sequence). CDR3: CSVISGNGSYNEQFF. CDR3 nucleotide sequence: TGCAGTGTTATTAGCGGGAACGGCTCCTACAATGAGCAGTTCTTC.

J is TRBJ1-2 and V is TRBV7-8; 8 bases match TRBD1. Germline V lookup: CDR1 SGHVS, CDR2 FQNEAQ. The CDR3 runs to 15 residues. The junction had 10 bases not matched to a gene; V was cut back by 5 bases and J by 5 bases. CDR3 sequence: CASSLHDRGGYGYTF. The CDR3 DNA follows: TGTGCCAGCAGCCTTCATGACAGGGGAGGGTATGGCTACACCTTC. The variable domain in full, with the rest retrieved from reference TRBV7-8 and TRBJ1-2, is GAGVSQSPRYKVAKRGQDVALRCDPISGHVSLFWYQQALGQGPEFLTYFQNEAQLDKSGLPSDRFFAERPEGSVSTLKIQRTQQEDSAVYLCASSLHDRGGYGYTFGSGTRLTVV.

This clonotype has only a few counts. V usage is TRBV20-1 and J usage is TRBJ2-3, with 9 bases aligning to TRBD2. The CDR3 length is 14 residues. Germline CDR1 DFQATT, CDR2 SNEGSKA (reference sequence). V trimming: 6 bases; J trimming: 2 bases; junction bases outside the gene matches: 6. The chain's CDR3 is CSAQSGRSTDTQYF. CDR3 DNA sequence: TGCAGTGCCCAAAGCGGGAGGTCCACAGATACGCAGTATTTT.

This clonotype was seen at least ten times. V and J are TRBV29-1 and TRBJ1-4; 8 bases agree with TRBD1. The CDR3 extends over 16 amino acids. CDR1 and CDR2 (germline): SQVTM, ANQGSEA. With V trimmed by 4 bases and J by 0 bases, 7 bases remained unmatched. The CDR3 reads CSVVTGALATNEKLFF. The CDR3 DNA reads TGCAGCGTTGTGACAGGGGCCCTTGCAACTAATGAAAAACTGTTTTTT.

This clonotype was seen more than once but under ten times. The chain recombines TRBV10-3 with TRBJ2-1; 8 bases line up with TRBD2. The germline V gene has CDR1 ENHRY and CDR2 SYGVKD. This CDR3 has 17 amino acids. V trimming: 2 bases; J trimming: 4 bases; junction bases outside the gene matches: 10. CDR3 nucleotide sequence: TGTGCCATCAGTGAGCTAGCGGGTAGAGGAATATACAATGAGCAGTTCTTC. This codes for CAISELAGRGIYNEQFF.

The chain is built from TRBV19 and TRBJ2-5, with 11 bases lining up with TRBD2. The trim removed 3 bases at V and 4 bases at J, leaving 1 base unmatched. This CDR3 has 14 amino acids. Germline CDR1 is LNHDA and CDR2 is SQIVND (reference sequence). The CDR3 region has the DNA TGTGCCAGTAGTATCGGACTAGCGGGAGAGACCCAGTACTTC. It codes for CASSIGLAGETQYF.

This clonotype has a handful of counts. The chain is built from TRBV24-1 and TRBJ2-7; D not certain. Germline CDR1 reads KGHDR; CDR2 reads SFDVKD. CDR3 size: 13 residues. Between the trimmed V and J ends, which lost 4 bases and 0 bases, there was a span of 6 bases. CDR3 amino acids: CATSDGLSYEQYF. The CDR3 region has the DNA TGTGCCACCAGTGACGGCCTCTCCTACGAGCAGTACTTC.

The rearrangement joins TRBV6-2 or TRBV6-3 to TRBJ2-7; D is unclear. The ends were cut back, 7 bases at V and 0 bases at J, with 16 bases in the middle. CDR3 length: 15 residues. Germline V gene lookup returns CDR1 MNHEY and CDR2 SVGEGT. The DNA for the CDR3 is TGTGCCAGCAACGACCCGCACGGCCGCTCCTACGAGCAGTACTTC. Translating gives CASNDPHGRSYEQYF.

The CDR3 nucleotides are TGTGCCAGCTCATTCTTTTGGGGACAAACGAACACCGGGGAGCTGTTTTTT. Amino acids: CASSFFWGQTNTGELFF. This chain joins TRBV18 and TRBJ2-2; maybe TRBD1 (6 bases). The CDR3 spans 17 residues. Germline CDR1 KGHSH, CDR2 LQKENI. The V gene lost 5 bases and the J gene lost 0 bases, with 16 bases spanning the gap.

This clonotype was observed at least ten times. The chain combines TRBV5-1 with TRBJ2-1; weak D call: TRBD1 (6 bases). This CDR3 has 16 residues. Germline CDR1 and CDR2: SGHRS and YFSETQ. V lost 0 bases and J lost 1, with 11 bases in between. This CDR3 reads CASSLARTVSYNEQFF. In DNA form, the CDR3 reads TGCGCCAGCAGCTTGGCCAGGACAGTATCCTACAATGAGCAGTTCTTC.

This clonotype has more than one count but fewer than ten. The rearrangement links TRBV18 to TRBJ2-7, with D perhaps matching TRBD2 (6 bases). Germline V gene lookup returns CDR1 KGHSH and CDR2 LQKENI. Trimming pared 4 bases from V and 0 bases from J, leaving 13 bases between. This CDR3 comprises 15 residues. The CDR3 DNA follows: TGTGCCAGCTCACGGAGGGACGGTCGCTCCTACGAGCAGTACTTC. Translating it yields CASSRRDGRSYEQYF.

This clonotype was seen only a few times. The chain is built from TRBV10-3 and TRBJ2-2, with 7 bases matching TRBD1. Germline trimming cut 4 bases from V and 2 bases from J; bases unmatched to any gene: 7. The CDR3 loop spans 16 amino acids. Germline V gives CDR1 ENHRY, CDR2 SYGVKD. CDR3 residues: CAISGGRDSNTGELFF. The CDR3 DNA is TGTGCCATCAGTGGGGGACGGGACAGCAACACCGGGGAGCTGTTTTTT.

The chain joins TRBV7-2 to TRBJ2-2; D is possibly TRBD1 (5 bases). The CDR3 sequence is 20 residues long. V was shortened by 2 bases and J by 9 bases, with 31 bases between the two germline ends. The germline gives CDR1 SGHTA, CDR2 FQGNSA. DNA of the CDR3: TGTGCCAGCAGCTTACCGAAAGGGGTTAACGCTGGGCCCCACTACCGGGAGCTGTTTTTT. Translating it yields CASSLPKGVNAGPHYRELFF.

This clonotype was observed at least ten times. The chain recombines TRBV29-1 with TRBJ2-5; D tentatively fits TRBD1 or TRBD2 (5 bases each). From germline, CDR1 is SQVTM and CDR2 ANQGSEA. Trimming removed 3 bases at V and 3 bases at J, with 11 bases between. This CDR3 is 13 amino acids long. DNA for the CDR3: TGCAGCGTTGAGGGACCGGCGGAAGAGACCCAGTACTTC. Translating gives CSVEGPAEETQYF. Full variable domain (outside the CDR3, taken from reference TRBV29-1 and TRBJ2-5): SAVISQKPSRDICQRGTSLTIQCQVDSQVTMMFWYRQQPGQSLTLIATANQGSEATYESGFVIDKFPISRPNLTFSTLTVSNMSPEDSSIYLCSVEGPAEETQYFGPGTRLLVL.

Only a few counts were recorded for this clonotype. The chain has TRBV6-5 and TRBJ2-5; 9 bases fit TRBD2. V lost 0 bases to trimming and J lost 5 bases; unmatched junction nucleotides: 10. From germline, CDR1 is MNHEY and CDR2 SVGAGI. The CDR3 consists of 17 residues. The CDR3, as DNA: TGTGCCAGCAGTTACTCCTCAGCGGGAGGCTTTAGGGAGACCCAGTACTTC. Its translation: CASSYSSAGGFRETQYF.

J is TRBJ2-7 and V is TRBV5-1; the D is unclear. V was trimmed by 1 base and J by 4 bases, leaving 9 bases between them. The CDR3 has 13 residues. Germline CDR1 SGHRS, CDR2 YFSETQ. The CDR3 coding sequence is TGCGCCAGCAGCTTGAAAGGGATATACGAGCAGTACTTC. It is translated as CASSLKGIYEQYF.

The rearrangement uses TRBV14 and TRBJ2-1, with D perhaps TRBD2 (6 bases). Germline loops: CDR1 SGHDN, CDR2 FVKESK. The V end was cut by 1 base, the J end by 2 bases, with 12 bases between. This CDR3 is 16 amino acids long. CDR3 DNA sequence: TGTGCCAGCAGCCAAGTTGCGGGGATAACCTACAATGAGCAGTTCTTC. This codes for CASSQVAGITYNEQFF.

This chain connects TRBV28 to TRBJ2-3; 12 bases align to TRBD2. The length of the CDR3 is 18 residues. V shed 6 bases, J shed 2 bases, and the junction held 12 bases outside the gene matches. Germline V gives CDR1 MDHEN, CDR2 SYDVKM. CDR3 sequence reads: CASSPQPSGRAFTDTQYF. CDR3 coding DNA: TGTGCCAGCAGCCCTCAGCCTAGCGGGAGGGCCTTCACAGATACGCAGTATTTT.

This clonotype has just a few counts. This sequence joins TRBV20-1 and TRBJ1-3; perhaps TRBD1 as D (5 bases). The CDR3 extends over 16 amino acids. The germline V and J ends were trimmed by 6 bases and 0 bases, with 18 bases remaining between them. CDR1 DFQATT and CDR2 SNEGSKA come from the germline V gene (reference sequence). Here the CDR3 DNA reads TGCAGTGCAGAGGGGAGAGGCCCCCACTCTGGAAACACCATATATTTT. Translation: CSAEGRGPHSGNTIYF.

V gene TRBV7-6 combines with J gene TRBJ2-7; 9 positions agree with TRBD2. The CDR3 runs to 14 residues. V dropped 3 bases and J dropped 5; count of bases not matched to a gene: 5. Germline CDR1 reads SGHVS; CDR2 reads FNYEAQ. The CDR3 nucleotides read TGTGCCAGCAGCTTGGCGGGAGGGGTCCACGAGCAGTACTTC. It yields the protein CASSLAGGVHEQYF.

V usage is TRBV6-2 or TRBV6-3 and J usage is TRBJ2-7; tentatively, D is TRBD1 (6 bases). There are 15 residues in the CDR3. The V gene's germline CDR1 is MNHEY and CDR2 SVGEGT. V lost 5 bases, J lost 1 base, and 15 bases lay in between. The CDR3 bases are TGTGCCAGCAGTAGACCGGGACAATCTTCCTACGAGCAGTACTTC. It encodes CASSRPGQSSYEQYF.

The CDR3 here is CSVVYRLNTEAFF. Written as DNA, the CDR3 is TGCAGCGTTGTGTACAGGTTGAACACTGAAGCTTTCTTT. This rearrangement joins TRBV29-1 to TRBJ1-1, with D possibly TRBD1 on 5 matching bases. Trimming removed 4 bases at V and 0 bases at J, with 9 bases between. The CDR3 is made up of 13 amino acids. The germline CDR1 and CDR2 sequences are SQVTM and ANQGSEA.

A remark on this clonotype: Given a much more abundant clone one base away, this may be a read error. This CDR3 is missing its conserved last phenylalanine or tryptophan, likely due to a read error. This chain joins TRBV12-3 or TRBV12-4 and TRBJ2-1; D unresolved. The V end was cut by 4 bases, the J end by 5 bases, with 6 bases between. This CDR3 is 12 amino acids long. CDR3 bases: TGTGCCAGCAGTTCCGAAAACAATGAGCAGTTCTGC. The encoded protein is CASSSENNEQFC.

This clonotype was counted many times. The chain carries TRBV6-2 or TRBV6-3 and TRBJ2-3, with a tentative D call TRBD2 (5 bases). Deletions cut 7 bases from V and 1 base from J, with 15 bases between. The CDR3 covers 15 residues. Germline V lookup: CDR1 MNHEY, CDR2 SVGEGT. The CDR3 nucleotides are TGTGCCAGCACCTTATGGGGAGCTGGCACAGATACGCAGTATTTT. This translates into CASTLWGAGTDTQYF.

This CDR3 is CASRPGYYEQYF. The DNA of the CDR3 is TGTGCCAGCAGACCGGGATATTACGAGCAGTACTTC. This sequence joins TRBV6-2 or TRBV6-3 and TRBJ2-7, with D maybe TRBD2 (5 bases). The V gene lost 6 bases and the J gene lost 4 bases, with 10 bases spanning the gap. CDR1 is MNHEY and CDR2 is SVGEGT in the germline V gene. This CDR3 has 12 residues.

This clonotype was picked up many times. V gene TRBV6-2 or TRBV6-3 combines with J gene TRBJ2-2; the match to TRBD1 covers 11 bases. With V trimmed by 6 bases and J by 3 bases, 12 bases remained unmatched. CDR1 MNHEY and CDR2 SVGEGT come from the germline V gene. The CDR3 covers 18 residues. Here the CDR3 reads CASSPQDRGRMDTGELFF. As DNA, the CDR3 is TGTGCCAGCAGCCCCCAGGACAGGGGGCGCATGGACACCGGGGAGCTGTTTTTT.

This clonotype was found a few times. One end of the junction is discordant with germline, which a read error may explain. J is TRBJ2-1 and V is TRBV15; D not resolved. CDR3 length equals 13 residues. Germline assignment: CDR1 LNHNV and CDR2 YYDKDF (reference sequence). The CDR3 DNA is TGTGCCACCAGCAGAGATCAAAGTTTCTACTTTGGTTTC. This encodes CATSRDQSFYFGF.